A selection of T cell receptor beta chains follows, all from one sample in a study of early T cells in non-severe SARS-CoV-2 infection. TCRdb re-called the 5' RACE reads through MiXCR, storing one row per CDR3 protein. The data hold some 55,000 distinct CDR3 sequences, with 12% observed a single time. This specimen consisted of whole blood, obtained at baseline. The receptor source for this set is an adult who was a healthcare worker with PCR-confirmed SARS-CoV-2 infection or an uninfected control (not recorded which). CDR3s include the opening cysteine and the closing phenylalanine or tryptophan. D genes are given only for firm matches. Size is stated for part of the rows, as once, few or many counts, or as a class when the clone is expanded.

V gene	D gene	clone size	J gene	CDR3 length	CDR3 DNA	CDR3 protein
TRBV7-2	TRBD2	few	TRBJ2-5	14	TGTGCCAGCAGATCTAGCGGGGGCGGGGAGACCCAGTACTTC	CASRSSGGGETQYF
TRBV5-1	TRBD1	-	TRBJ1-1	12	TGCGCCAGCAGCTCCCGGGACAGGTTGGCTTTCTTT	CASSSRDRLAFF
TRBV2	-	-	TRBJ2-5	14	TGTGCCAGCAGTACCCCGGAAACGGGAGAGACCCAGTACTTC	CASSTPETGETQYF
TRBV7-6	TRBD2	-	TRBJ2-7	17	TGTGCCAGCAGCTTAAGTTTGCGGGAGGGCCCGACCTACGAGCAGTACTTC	CASSLSLREGPTYEQYF
TRBV28	TRBD2	-	TRBJ2-1	18	TGTGCCAGCAGTTCCCATGGACTAGCGGGAGGGCCAGGGAATGAGCAGTTCTTC	CASSSHGLAGGPGNEQFF
TRBV11-2	-	few	TRBJ2-7	14	TGTGCCAGCAGCTTAGATCGGAGGTCGAACGAGCAGTACTTC	CASSLDRRSNEQYF
TRBV7-2	-	few	TRBJ2-1	13	TGTGCCAGCAGCCTACAGGTCTACAATGAGCAGTTCTTC	CASSLQVYNEQFF
TRBV5-1	-	few	TRBJ2-1	16	TGCGCCAGCAGCTTGGAAATAACTAATGATTACAATGAGCAGTTCTTC	CASSLEITNDYNEQFF
TRBV11-2	-	medium-sized	TRBJ2-1	12	TGTGCCAGCAGCTATGTAGGGAATGAGCAGTTCTTC	CASSYVGNEQFF
TRBV28	-	few	TRBJ2-7	16	TGTGCCAGCACCCCCCACGAGGCCCTCTCCTCCTACGAGCAGTACTTC	CASTPHEALSSYEQYF
TRBV28	TRBD1	many	TRBJ2-1	18	TGTGCCAGCAGTACCCCCACCGGGGCACAGGGGGTTGGTTGGGAGCAGTTCTTC	CASSTPTGAQGVGWEQFF
TRBV13	TRBD1	few	TRBJ2-7	16	TGTGCCAGCAGCTGGGACACTGGGACAGGGAATCGGGAGCAGTACTTC	CASSWDTGTGNREQYF
TRBV7-9	-	-	TRBJ2-1	15	TGTGCCAGCAGCCGACGCGGGAATTCCTACAATGAGCAGTTCTTC	CASSRRGNSYNEQFF
TRBV2	-	-	TRBJ2-1	15	TGTGCCAGCAGTGAAATGGCGATCTCCTACAATGAGCAGTTCTTC	CASSEMAISYNEQFF
TRBV4-3	-	-	TRBJ1-1	13	TGCGCCAGCAGCCAAGAGGGCCGGGCTGAAGCTTTCTTT	CASSQEGRAEAFF
TRBV28	TRBD2	-	TRBJ2-1	15	TGTGCCAGCAGGTCCGGGACTAGCGGGAGCTATGAGCAGTTCTTC	CASRSGTSGSYEQFF
TRBV12-3/TRBV12-4	-	-	TRBJ2-3	18	TGTGCCAGCAGTTTAGCGACCGGTTCTAGGCCGCCCACAGATACGCAGTATTTT	CASSLATGSRPPTDTQYF
TRBV6-5	-	few	TRBJ2-7	19	TGTGCCAGCAGTTCCGCCTATACAGGGAGGGAGGACAAAAACTACGAGCAGTACTTC	CASSSAYTGREDKNYEQYF
TRBV11-2	TRBD1	-	TRBJ2-2	14	TGTGCCAGCAGCCGGACAGGGAACACCGGGGAGCTGTTTTTT	CASSRTGNTGELFF
TRBV29-1	TRBD2	few	TRBJ2-5	15	TGCAGCGTGGCTGTAGCGGGAGGGCCTTTCGAGACCCAGTACTTC	CSVAVAGGPFETQYF
TRBV20-1	-	-	TRBJ1-1	13	TGCAGTGCTTTGGCCAAGCTGAACACTGAAGCTTGCTTT	CSALAKLNTEACF
TRBV18	TRBD2	many	TRBJ2-3	19	TGTGCCAGCTCACCAACAGGGCAGACTAGCGGGAGAGGCACAGATACGCAGTATTTT	CASSPTGQTSGRGTDTQYF
TRBV11-2	TRBD2	few	TRBJ2-1	16	TGTGCCAGCAGCTCGGGACTAGCGGGATGGTACAATGAGCAGTTCTTC	CASSSGLAGWYNEQFF
TRBV11-3	-	-	TRBJ1-1	15	TGTGCCAGCAGCTCCGACACCGGACCTAACACTGAAGCTTTCTTT	CASSSDTGPNTEAFF
TRBV27	TRBD1	-	TRBJ1-1	19	TGTGCCAGCAGTCTAAGCGTCCCGGGACAGGGAGGGAGGAAAACTGAAGCTTTCTTT	CASSLSVPGQGGRKTEAFF
TRBV4-2	TRBD2	-	TRBJ2-7	17	TGTGCCAGCAGCCTAGGACTAGCGGGAGGAAACTCCTACGAGCAGTACTTC	CASSLGLAGGNSYEQYF
TRBV19	TRBD2	-	TRBJ2-2	16	TGTGCCAGTAGGTTGGAAGGACTAGTGGGCACCGGGGAGCTGTTTTTT	CASRLEGLVGTGELFF
TRBV12-3/TRBV12-4	-	-	TRBJ1-2	14	TGTGCCAGCAGGGATGGGCTCGAGGCCGGTGGCTACACCTTC	CASRDGLEAGGYTF
TRBV20-1	TRBD1	few	TRBJ1-3	13	TGCAGTCTTGCGGACAGGGCAAGAAACACCATATATTTT	CSLADRARNTIYF
TRBV5-1	TRBD1	many	TRBJ2-1	15	TGCGCCAGCAGCCCCCCGGGACAGGGGGTAAATGAGCAGTTCTTC	CASSPPGQGVNEQFF
TRBV6-5	TRBD2	few	TRBJ2-1	15	TGTGCCAGCAGTTACGGACTAGAAGGCTACAATGAGCAGTTCTTC	CASSYGLEGYNEQFF
TRBV14	-	many	TRBJ1-6	13	TGTGCCAGCAGCCCAATCGGGGGATCACCCCTCCACTTT	CASSPIGGSPLHF
TRBV3-1	TRBD1	many	TRBJ1-2	16	TGTGCCAGCAGCCCGACCTGGACAGGGGGCGACTATGGCTACACCTTC	CASSPTWTGGDYGYTF
TRBV7-3	TRBD2	many	TRBJ2-1	14	TGTGCCAGCAGACTTAGCGGGAGTGGGAATGAGCAGTTCTTC	CASRLSGSGNEQFF
TRBV6-2/TRBV6-3	-	-	TRBJ2-7	14	TGTGCCAGCAGTTACGGTAGGGGTAGCGACGAGCAGTACTTC	CASSYGRGSDEQYF
TRBV5-4	-	once	TRBJ2-1	15	TGTGCCAGCAGCTTGCGGGGCTTTCTTGTCGATGAGCAGTTCTTC	CASSLRGFLVDEQFF
TRBV3-1	-	many	TRBJ2-1	13	TGTGCCAGCAGCCAAGCGATAAAGAATGAGCAGTTCTTC	CASSQAIKNEQFF
TRBV9	-	many	TRBJ1-4	18	TGTGCCAGCAGCATTGAGCCGGGACCCTCCAAGGGTAATGAAAAACTGTTTTTT	CASSIEPGPSKGNEKLFF
TRBV28	TRBD2	few	TRBJ2-7	15	TGTGCCAGCAGTAAACCACGGCTAGCGGAATACGAGCAGTACTTC	CASSKPRLAEYEQYF
TRBV20-1	-	many	TRBJ1-3	14	TGCAGTGCTGCCCGGGGGGGCTCGGGAAACACCATATATTTT	CSAARGGSGNTIYF
TRBV20-1	TRBD2	many	TRBJ2-7	16	TGCAGTGCTAGAGATCCTGGACTAGCGGGACCCTACGAGCAGTACTTC	CSARDPGLAGPYEQYF
TRBV14	-	many	TRBJ2-3	13	TGTGCCAGCAGCCAAAGGGGGGCCGGGGTGAAGTATTTT	CASSQRGAGVKYF
TRBV5-4	TRBD2	few	TRBJ2-7	15	TGTGCCAGCAGCGTAAGACTAGCGGGAGGATACGAGCAGTACTTC	CASSVRLAGGYEQYF
TRBV24-1	-	-	TRBJ1-5	14	TGTGCCACCAGTCCGCCAGGGGTCGGCCAGCCCCAGCATTTT	CATSPPGVGQPQHF
TRBV27	-	few	TRBJ2-5	16	TGTGCCAGCAGTTCCCTCCGGGGGTTAGGACGAGAGACCCAGTACTTC	CASSSLRGLGRETQYF
TRBV2	TRBD2	few	TRBJ2-7	13	TGTGCCAGCGTGGGACTAGCGGGAGAGGAGCAGTACTTC	CASVGLAGEEQYF
TRBV7-2	-	-	TRBJ1-2	15	TGTGCCAGCAGCTTAGCGCAGGGCTCCGGCTATGGCTACACCTTC	CASSLAQGSGYGYTF
TRBV7-2	-	many	TRBJ2-3	13	TGTGCCAGCAGCTTAGCGCGCACAGATACGCAGTATTTT	CASSLARTDTQYF
TRBV9	-	few	TRBJ2-5	16	TGTGCCAGCAGCGCCTCGGCGCGAGAACAGGGAGAGACCCAGTACTTC	CASSASAREQGETQYF